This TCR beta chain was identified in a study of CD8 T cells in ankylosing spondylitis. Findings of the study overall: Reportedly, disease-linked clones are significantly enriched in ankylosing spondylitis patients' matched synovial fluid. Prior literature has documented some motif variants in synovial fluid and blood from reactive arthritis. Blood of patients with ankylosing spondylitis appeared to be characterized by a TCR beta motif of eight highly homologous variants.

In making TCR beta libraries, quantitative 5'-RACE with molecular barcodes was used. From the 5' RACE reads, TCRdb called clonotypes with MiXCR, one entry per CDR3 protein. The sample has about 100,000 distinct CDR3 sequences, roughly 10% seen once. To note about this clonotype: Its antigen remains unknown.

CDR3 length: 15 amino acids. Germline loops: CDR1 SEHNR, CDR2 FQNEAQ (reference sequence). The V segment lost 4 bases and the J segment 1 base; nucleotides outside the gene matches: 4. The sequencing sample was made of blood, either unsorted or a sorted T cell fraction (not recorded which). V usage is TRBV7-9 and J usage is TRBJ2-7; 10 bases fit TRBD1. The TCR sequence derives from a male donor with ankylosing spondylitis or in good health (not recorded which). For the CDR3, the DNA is TGTGCCAGCAGCTGGCCGGACAGGGGGTCCTACGAGCAGTACTTC. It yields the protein CASSWPDRGSYEQYF.